The rows below give T cell receptor beta chains drawn from one sample of a study of blood T cell repertoires in COVID-19. Here immunoSEQ multiplex PCR was the method, and the copy in TCRdb shows in-frame clones only, minus some. In the table there are tens of thousands of clones, over 65% of which are singletons. Sequenced material: peripheral blood. The receptors were gathered from a man aged 50 to 59 with active or convalescent COVID-19. Each CDR3 is given with its conserved first and last residue. D genes are given only for firm matches. Some rows have no size entry. The others give once, few or many, or a class for an expanded clone.

v_call	d_call	cdr3_length	clone_size	j_call	cdr3_aa	cdr3_nt
TRBV24-1	NA	13	once	TRBJ1-5	CATSDGGFQPQHF	TGTGCCACCAGCGACGGGGGGTTCCAGCCCCAGCATTTT
TRBV19	NA	16	few	TRBJ1-2	CASSSGVRSLESGYTF	TGTGCCAGTAGTTCGGGTGTAAGGTCTCTCGAGTCTGGCTACACCTTC
TRBV30	TRBD1	14	NA	TRBJ1-6	CAWSVNRGSSPLHF	TGTGCCTGGAGTGTAAACAGGGGAAGCTCACCCCTCCACTTT
TRBV7-3	NA	13	once	TRBJ2-1	CASSPNRGNEQFF	TGTGCCAGCAGCCCGAATAGGGGGAATGAGCAGTTCTTC
TRBV3-1/TRBV3-2	NA	16	NA	TRBJ1-4	CASSQGEHGRGEKLFF	TGTGCCAGCAGCCAAGGGGAACATGGGAGGGGTGAAAAACTGTTTTTT
TRBV7-3	TRBD1	17	NA	TRBJ2-6	CASSRDRGTSGANVLTF	TGTGCCAGCAGCCGGGACAGGGGGACCTCTGGGGCCAACGTCCTGACTTTC
TRBV6-1	NA	17	NA	TRBJ1-4	CASSDDSAGATNEKLFF	TGTGCCAGCAGTGACGACAGCGCAGGGGCAACTAATGAAAAACTGTTTTTT
TRBV9	TRBD2	18	NA	TRBJ2-3	CASSYGTSGGAGTDTQYF	TGTGCCAGCAGCTATGGGACTAGCGGGGGGGCGGGCACAGATACGCAGTATTTT
TRBV10-3	TRBD1	14	NA	TRBJ2-7	CAISSIGQVYEQYF	TGTGCCATCAGTTCGATCGGACAGGTCTACGAGCAGTACTTC
TRBV5-1	NA	14	NA	TRBJ2-2	CASSFMAGTGELFF	TGCGCCAGCAGCTTTATGGCGGGGACCGGGGAGCTGTTTTTT
TRBV7-8	NA	14	NA	TRBJ1-1	CASSLDRGIVEAFF	TGTGCCAGCAGCTTAGATAGGGGAATAGTTGAAGCTTTCTTT
TRBV7-9	TRBD1	14	NA	TRBJ1-3	CATRQGFSGNTIYF	TGTGCCACCCGACAGGGATTCTCTGGAAACACCATATATTTT
TRBV27	NA	15	NA	TRBJ1-1	CASSLWGNRNTEAFF	TGTGCCAGCAGTTTATGGGGCAACCGTAACACTGAAGCTTTCTTT
TRBV11-1	NA	16	once	TRBJ2-2	CASSLGYGRLTGELFF	TGTGCCAGCAGCTTAGGGTACGGCAGGCTCACCGGGGAGCTGTTTTTT
TRBV29-1	TRBD1	12	few	TRBJ1-1	CSVTGAGAEAFF	TGCAGCGTGACAGGGGCTGGGGCTGAAGCTTTCTTT
TRBV21-1	NA	19	NA	TRBJ1-4	CASSKEGQGVVMSFEKLFF	TGTGCCAGCAGCAAAGAGGGACAGGGGGTCGTAATGTCCTTCGAAAAACTGTTTTTT
TRBV9	TRBD1	14	NA	TRBJ2-5	CASSPTGDRQTQYF	TGTGCCAGCAGCCCTACTGGGGACAGACAGACCCAGTACTTC
TRBV27	NA	14	NA	TRBJ1-5	CASSPDRTNQPQHF	TGTGCCAGCAGCCCCGACAGGACCAATCAGCCCCAGCATTTT
TRBV2	TRBD2	13	once	TRBJ2-7	CAGFGGGGYEQYF	TGTGCCGGGTTCGGAGGCGGGGGCTACGAGCAGTACTTC
TRBV4-3	NA	14	once	TRBJ2-7	CASRQEASPYEQYF	TGCGCCAGCAGACAAGAGGCCAGTCCCTACGAGCAGTACTTC
TRBV27	NA	11	NA	TRBJ2-1	CASSYGEEQFF	TGTGCCAGCAGTTACGGGGAGGAGCAGTTCTTC
TRBV29-1	NA	13	NA	TRBJ1-2	CSVEWGGRGGYTF	TGCAGCGTTGAATGGGGAGGTCGTGGTGGCTACACCTTC
TRBV2	TRBD1	15	NA	TRBJ2-1	CASSSDRAPYNEQFF	TGTGCCAGCAGTTCGGACAGGGCCCCCTACAATGAGCAGTTCTTC
TRBV7-8	NA	16	NA	TRBJ1-3	CASSLEMAASGNTIYF	TGTGCCAGCAGCTTAGAAATGGCGGCCTCTGGAAACACCATATATTTT
TRBV11-2	NA	16	NA	TRBJ1-2	CASSPWGAGGVYGYTF	TGTGCCAGCAGCCCCTGGGGTGCAGGAGGGGTCTATGGCTACACCTTC
TRBV5-1	NA	12	NA	TRBJ2-7	CASSLTTYEQYF	TGCGCCAGCAGCTTGACAACCTACGAGCAGTACTTC
TRBV5-1	NA	14	NA	TRBJ1-2	CASSLGTGYYGYTF	TGCGCCAGCAGCTTGGGTACAGGGTACTATGGCTACACCTTC
TRBV6-5	NA	15	few	TRBJ2-7	CASSYRQGRSYEQYF	TGTGCCAGCAGTTATAGGCAGGGAAGATCGTACGAGCAGTACTTC
TRBV10-3	TRBD2	15	NA	TRBJ2-3	CAIAFGGTNTDTQYF	TGTGCCATTGCTTTTGGAGGGACTAACACAGATACGCAGTATTTT
TRBV6-5	NA	13	NA	TRBJ1-5	CASREGSAQPQHF	TGTGCCAGCAGGGAGGGGTCCGCTCAGCCCCAGCATTTT
TRBV18	TRBD1	14	few	TRBJ1-1	CASSRDREDTEAFF	TGTGCCAGCTCACGGGACAGGGAGGACACTGAAGCTTTCTTT
TRBV2	NA	13	NA	TRBJ2-7	CASSLQDSYEQYF	TGTGCCAGCAGTCTCCAGGACAGCTACGAGCAGTACTTC
TRBV24-1	NA	16	NA	TRBJ2-2	CATSDGRHANTGELFF	TGTGCCACCAGTGATGGGAGACACGCGAACACCGGGGAGCTGTTTTTT
TRBV7-3	NA	13	NA	TRBJ2-5	CASSPGFRETQYF	TGTGCCAGCAGCCCAGGGTTTCGGGAGACCCAGTACTTC
TRBV4-3	NA	15	NA	TRBJ1-2	CASSQTPGGAYGYTF	TGCGCCAGCAGCCAAACTCCTGGGGGGGCCTATGGCTACACCTTC
TRBV5-1	NA	15	few	TRBJ2-1	CASSLGGGAYNEQFF	TGCGCCAGCAGCTTGGGCGGGGGCGCTTACAATGAGCAGTTCTTC
TRBV7-3	TRBD2	14	NA	TRBJ2-1	CASSLWGGHNEQFF	TGTGCCAGCAGCTTATGGGGAGGGCATAATGAGCAGTTCTTC
TRBV7-6	NA	15	few	TRBJ1-4	CASSLEGPREEKLFF	TGTGCCAGCAGCTTAGAGGGGCCGCGAGAGGAAAAACTGTTTTTT
TRBV7-9	NA	17	NA	TRBJ1-3	CASSLALQGHSGNTIYF	TGTGCCAGCAGCTTAGCGCTACAGGGCCACTCTGGAAACACCATATATTTT
TRBV5-6	NA	14	few	TRBJ2-1	CASSSPPGGNEQFF	TGTGCCAGCAGCTCCCCCCCCGGCGGGAATGAGCAGTTCTTC
TRBV7-8	NA	12	NA	TRBJ1-1	CASSLDWNEAFF	TGTGCCAGCAGCCTGGACTGGAATGAAGCTTTCTTT
TRBV28	NA	12	NA	TRBJ2-5	CASSFGGETQYF	TGTGCCAGCAGTTTTGGAGGAGAGACCCAGTACTTC
TRBV12-3/TRBV12-4	NA	13	NA	TRBJ2-2	CASMTRVTGELFF	TGTGCCAGCATGACGAGGGTCACCGGGGAGCTGTTTTTT
TRBV19	TRBD1	15	NA	TRBJ2-2	CASSQGETNTGELFF	TGTGCCAGTAGTCAGGGGGAGACGAACACCGGGGAGCTGTTTTTT
TRBV19	NA	14	NA	TRBJ1-2	CASSSRVTIYGYTF	TGTGCCAGTAGTAGTCGGGTTACCATCTATGGCTACACCTTC
TRBV11-2	NA	14	NA	TRBJ2-7	CASSFNQGHYEQYF	TGTGCCAGCAGCTTTAACCAGGGCCACTACGAGCAGTACTTC
TRBV5-6	TRBD2	15	NA	TRBJ2-5	CASSLETSDQETQYF	TGTGCCAGCAGCTTGGAGACTAGCGACCAAGAGACCCAGTACTTC
TRBV30	TRBD1	14	NA	TRBJ1-3	CAWSRTGEGNTIYF	TGTGCCTGGAGTCGGACAGGAGAAGGAAACACCATATATTTT
TRBV2	NA	12	NA	TRBJ2-2	CASNRNTGELFF	TGTGCCAGCAACAGAAACACCGGGGAGCTGTTTTTT
TRBV5-4	TRBD1	11	NA	TRBJ2-7	CASTGGNEQYF	TGTGCCAGCACAGGGGGTAACGAGCAGTACTTC
TRBV5-4	TRBD2	15	NA	TRBJ2-1	CASRSGGGNYNEQFF	TGTGCCAGCAGATCGGGGGGGGGCAACTACAATGAGCAGTTCTTC
TRBV3-1/TRBV3-2	NA	15	NA	TRBJ2-1	CASSPDAQGYNEQFF	TGTGCCAGCAGCCCCGATGCCCAGGGGTACAATGAGCAGTTCTTC
TRBV7-8	TRBD1	17	NA	TRBJ1-5	CASSRQGGIQSNQPQHF	TGTGCCAGCAGCCGACAGGGTGGAATCCAAAGCAATCAGCCCCAGCATTTT
TRBV3-1/TRBV3-2	TRBD1	19	NA	TRBJ2-3	CASRPQWDRDPHDGDTQYF	TGTGCCAGCAGGCCCCAATGGGACAGGGACCCACATGACGGAGATACGCAGTATTTT
TRBV12-3/TRBV12-4	NA	13	NA	TRBJ1-5	CASSQLSVQPQHF	TGTGCCAGCAGTCAACTGTCCGTCCAGCCCCAGCATTTT